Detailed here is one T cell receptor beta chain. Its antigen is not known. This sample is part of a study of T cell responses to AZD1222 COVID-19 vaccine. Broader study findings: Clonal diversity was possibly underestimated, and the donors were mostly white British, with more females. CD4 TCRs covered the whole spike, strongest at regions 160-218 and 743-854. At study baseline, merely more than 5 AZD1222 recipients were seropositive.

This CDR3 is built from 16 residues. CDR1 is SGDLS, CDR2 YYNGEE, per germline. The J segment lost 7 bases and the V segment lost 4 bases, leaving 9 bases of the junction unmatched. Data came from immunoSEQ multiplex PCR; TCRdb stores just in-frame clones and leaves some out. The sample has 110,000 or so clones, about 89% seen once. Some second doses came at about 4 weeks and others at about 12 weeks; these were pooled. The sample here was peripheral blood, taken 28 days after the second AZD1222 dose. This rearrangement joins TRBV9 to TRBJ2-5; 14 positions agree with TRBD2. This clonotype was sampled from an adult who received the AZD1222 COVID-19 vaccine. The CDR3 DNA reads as TGTGCCAGCAGCCCCGCCCCGGGACTAGCGGGAGTGACCCAGTACTTC. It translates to CASSPAPGLAGVTQYF.